This T cell receptor beta chain was documented in a study of CD8+ T cells in alopecia areata. Study background: The percentage of affected scalp area served as the score of severity for treated patients.

Reverse transcription of extracted RNA yielded cDNA, which provided the sequencing template. Profiled with immunoSEQ multiplex PCR; TCRdb holds only in-frame clones, not every one. The data show under 350,000 clones, about 62% seen once. This clone was picked up one time. Its antigen is still unknown. The study, taken as a whole, reports: Scalp and blood samples kept many expanded lesional clones throughout tofacitinib.

The treatment was: oral pan-JAK inhibitor, 5-10 mg twice daily. Researchers picked out CD4+ and CD8+ T cells from PBMCs by sorting. Between the trimmed V and J ends, which lost 7 bases and 5 bases, there was a span of 18 bases. Germline CDR1 GTSNPN, CDR2 SVGIG (reference sequence). The CDR3 totals 13 residues. Sequencing was performed on CD4+ T cells sorted from blood, taken at week 24, from a patient treated with tofacitinib. The chain has TRBV30 and TRBJ2-7; TRBD2 is a possible D gene (7 bases). The TCR sequence derives from a human donor with alopecia areata. As DNA, the CDR3 is TGTGCCTTTGAGCGGGGACACCGCCACGAGCAGTACTTC. Protein sequence: CAFERGHRHEQYF.